The 15 T cell receptor beta chains in this list originate from one sample, sequenced in a study of PD-1 blockade in classical Hodgkin lymphoma. Patients all relapsed after autologous stem cell transplantation, and there was variation in brentuximab vedotin exposure. Data came from immunoSEQ multiplex PCR; TCRdb stores just in-frame clones and leaves some out. The data hold roughly 41,000 clones, with 65% to 80% observed a single time. The sample was peripheral blood mononuclear cells (PBMCs), taken at baseline. The receptor set was obtained from a human donor with classical Hodgkin lymphoma.

The rearrangement uses TRBV5-1 and TRBJ2-7, with D possibly being TRBD1 or TRBD2 (5 bases each). Germline lookup yields CDR1 SGHRS and CDR2 YFSETQ. V shed 5 bases and J shed 0 bases, with 12 bases lying between them. The CDR3 has 14 residues. The CDR3 coding sequence is TGCGCCAGCAGGCCCGGGACGTACTCCTACGAGCAGTACTTC. The encoded protein is CASRPGTYSYEQYF. The whole variable domain, filled in from reference TRBV5-1 and TRBJ2-7, reads KAGVTQTPRYLIKTRGQQVTLSCSPISGHRSVSWYQQTPGQGLQFLFEYFSETQRNKGNFPGRFSGRQFSNSRSEMNVSTLELGDSALYLCASRPGTYSYEQYFGPGTRLTVT.

A few counts support this clone. J is TRBJ2-1 and V is TRBV7-2, with 11 bases lining up with TRBD2. The germline gives CDR1 SGHTA, CDR2 FQGNSA. Trimming removed 2 bases from V and 5 bases from J; junction bases left unmatched: 2. The CDR3 consists of 15 residues. The CDR3 DNA reads TGTGCCAGCAGCTTAATAGCGGGAGGGCACAATGAGCAGTTCTTC. Protein sequence: CASSLIAGGHNEQFF.

This clone was seen a few times. Other DNA variants within this sample encode the same CDR3. The V and J genes are TRBV6-1 and TRBJ1-1, with 7 bases lining up with TRBD1. Germline assignment: CDR1 MNHNS and CDR2 SASEGT. V trimming: 4 bases; J trimming: 1 base; junction bases outside the gene matches: 3. CDR3 length: 14 residues. The CDR3 protein is CASSVTGANTEAFF. In DNA, the CDR3 is TGTGCCAGCAGTGTAACAGGGGCGAACACTGAAGCTTTCTTT.

On this clone itself: Other nucleotide sequences in the sample specify the same CDR3. V and J are TRBV7-2 and TRBJ1-1; 10 bases align to TRBD1. The J segment lost 1 base and the V segment lost 1 base, leaving 0 bases of the junction unmatched. The CDR3 is made up of 15 amino acids. Germline V gene lookup returns CDR1 SGHTA and CDR2 FQGNSA. The CDR3 nucleotides read TGTGCCAGCAGCTTAGGGACAGGGGGGAACACTGAAGCTTTCTTT. This gives the protein CASSLGTGGNTEAFF.

V is TRBV6-5 and J is TRBJ1-1, with D tentatively TRBD1 (6 bases). V lost 6 bases, J lost 7 bases, and 12 bases lay in between. The V gene's germline CDR1 is MNHEY and CDR2 SVGAGI. There are 12 residues in the CDR3. CDR3: CASSLGGREAFF. The CDR3, as DNA: TGTGCCAGCAGCTTAGGGGGTCGTGAAGCTTTCTTT.

The V and J genes are TRBV19 and TRBJ1-2, with 11 positions matching TRBD1. The CDR3 totals 16 residues. Germline loops: CDR1 LNHDA, CDR2 SQIVND (reference sequence). V shed 6 bases, J shed 4 bases, and the junction held 10 bases outside the gene matches. The CDR3 loop reads CASSPRTGGAGYGYTF. DNA for the CDR3: TGTGCCAGTAGCCCACGGACAGGGGGCGCCGGCTATGGCTACACCTTC.

The V and J genes are TRBV6-6 and TRBJ1-1, with D uncertain. Trimming removed 0 bases at V and 4 bases at J, with 6 bases between. Germline values: CDR1 MNHNY, CDR2 SVGAGI (reference sequence). The CDR3 has 13 amino acids. Here the CDR3 reads CASSYSGTTEAFF. In DNA, the CDR3 is TGTGCCAGCAGTTACTCAGGAACCACTGAAGCTTTCTTT.

This clone was counted only a few times. The chain is built from TRBV15 and TRBJ2-7, with D tentatively TRBD2 (5 bases). V was shortened by 4 bases and J by 2 bases, with 15 bases between the two germline ends. This CDR3 has 15 amino acids. In germline, CDR1 is LNHNV, CDR2 YYDKDF (reference sequence). The CDR3 is CATSTQRGPAYEQYF. CDR3 DNA: TGTGCCACCAGCACGCAACGAGGGCCCGCCTACGAGCAGTACTTC. Together with reference TRBV15 and TRBJ2-7, the CDR3 gives the full variable domain: DAMVIQNPRYQVTQFGKPVTLSCSQTLNHNVMYWYQQKSSQAPKLLFHYYDKDFNNEADTPDNFQSRRPNTSFCFLDIRSPGLGDTAMYLCATSTQRGPAYEQYFGPGTRLTVT.

This chain connects TRBV7-8 to TRBJ1-2; 7 bases agree with TRBD1. V lost 0 bases to trimming and J lost 6 bases; unmatched junction nucleotides: 4. Germline V gene sequence: CDR1 SGHVS, CDR2 FQNEAQ. This CDR3 contains 14 residues. The CDR3 here is CASSLAVGQDGYTF. CDR3 sequence (DNA): TGTGCCAGCAGCTTAGCGGTAGGACAGGATGGCTACACCTTC.

This clone was recorded only once. The V and J genes are TRBV6-5 and TRBJ2-7, with D perhaps matching TRBD1 or TRBD2 (5 bases each). Trimming removed 5 bases from V and 2 bases from J, with 10 bases in between. CDR1 is MNHEY, CDR2 SVGAGI, per germline. The CDR3 contains 13 residues. CDR3 residues: CASSRPGPYEQYF. CDR3 coding DNA: TGTGCCAGCAGTCGGCCGGGGCCCTACGAGCAGTACTTC.

The chain is built from TRBV19 and TRBJ1-1; D gene unclear. The V end lost 3 bases, the J end lost 1 base, and 12 bases lay between the germline ends. The germline V gene encodes CDR1 LNHDA and CDR2 SQIVND (reference sequence). The CDR3 has 15 amino acids. CDR3 sequence: CASSIWGSGNTEAFF. Written as DNA, the CDR3 is TGTGCCAGTAGTATCTGGGGATCCGGGAACACTGAAGCTTTCTTT.

The chain has TRBV18 and TRBJ1-2; no clear D. Germline V gives CDR1 KGHSH, CDR2 LQKENI. Trimming left V 3 bases short and J 3 bases short, with 11 bases between. CDR3 size: 14 residues. The CDR3 DNA sequence: TGTGCCAGCTCACCTTTTGACATAGACTATGGCTACACCTTC. This translates into CASSPFDIDYGYTF.

The chain uses TRBV6-6 and TRBJ2-1, with D hard to call. V shed 6 bases and J shed 10 bases, with 16 bases lying between them. Germline V gene data show CDR1 as MNHNY and CDR2 as SVGAGI (reference sequence). This CDR3 contains 13 residues. CDR3 region: CASRRPVSTEQFF. The CDR3 nucleotides are TGTGCCAGCAGGCGGCCGGTCTCTACCGAGCAGTTCTTC.

DNA for the CDR3: TGTGCCAGCTCACCCCCCCCCGCCAACGTCCTGACTTTC. Its protein is CASSPPPANVLTF. This chain joins TRBV18 and TRBJ2-6; no reliable D call. V gave up 3 bases and J gave up 7 bases, with 7 bases separating them. This CDR3 contains 13 residues. The germline CDR1 and CDR2 sequences are KGHSH and LQKENI.

J is TRBJ1-4 and V is TRBV28, with no clear D. The V end lost 3 bases, the J end lost 10 bases, and 9 bases lay between the germline ends. This CDR3 region has 12 residues. Germline V gene lookup returns CDR1 MDHEN and CDR2 SYDVKM. The CDR3 DNA follows: TGTGCCAGCAGTTTGAGGTCCGGAAAACTGTTTTTT. Protein sequence: CASSLRSGKLFF.